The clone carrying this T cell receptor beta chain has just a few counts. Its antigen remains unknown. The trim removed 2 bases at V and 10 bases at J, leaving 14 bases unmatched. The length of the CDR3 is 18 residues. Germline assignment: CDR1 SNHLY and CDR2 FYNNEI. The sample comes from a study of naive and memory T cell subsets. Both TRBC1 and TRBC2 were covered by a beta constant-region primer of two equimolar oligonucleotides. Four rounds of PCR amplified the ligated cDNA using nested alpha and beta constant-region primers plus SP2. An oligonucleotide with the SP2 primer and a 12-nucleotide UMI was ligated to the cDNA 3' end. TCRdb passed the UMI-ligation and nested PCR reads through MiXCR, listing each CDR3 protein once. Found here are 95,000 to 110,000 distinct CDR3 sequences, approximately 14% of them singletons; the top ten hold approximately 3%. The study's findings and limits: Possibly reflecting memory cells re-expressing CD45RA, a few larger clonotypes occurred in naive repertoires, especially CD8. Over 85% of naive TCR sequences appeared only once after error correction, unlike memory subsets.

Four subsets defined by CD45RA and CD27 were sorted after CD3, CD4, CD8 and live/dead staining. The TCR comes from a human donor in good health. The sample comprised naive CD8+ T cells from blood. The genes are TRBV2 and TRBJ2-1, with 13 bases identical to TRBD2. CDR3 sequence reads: CASSEIPGLAGVYREQFF. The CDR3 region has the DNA TGTGCCAGCAGTGAAATCCCCGGACTAGCGGGAGTTTATAGGGAGCAGTTCTTC.